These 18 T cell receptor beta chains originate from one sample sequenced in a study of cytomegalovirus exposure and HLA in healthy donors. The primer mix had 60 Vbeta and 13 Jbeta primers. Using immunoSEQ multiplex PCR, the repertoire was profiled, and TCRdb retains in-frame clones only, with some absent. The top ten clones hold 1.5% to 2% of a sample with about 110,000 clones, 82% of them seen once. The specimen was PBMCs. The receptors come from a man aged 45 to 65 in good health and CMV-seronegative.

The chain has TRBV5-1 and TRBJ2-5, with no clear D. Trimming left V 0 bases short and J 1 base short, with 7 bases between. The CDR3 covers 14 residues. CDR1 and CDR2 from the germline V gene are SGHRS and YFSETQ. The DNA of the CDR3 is TGCGCCAGCAGCTTGGTGCTCGGCCAAGAGACCCAGTACTTC. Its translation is CASSLVLGQETQYF.

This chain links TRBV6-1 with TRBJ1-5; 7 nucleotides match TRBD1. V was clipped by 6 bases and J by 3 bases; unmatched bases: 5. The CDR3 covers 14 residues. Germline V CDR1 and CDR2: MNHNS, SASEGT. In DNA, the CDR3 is TGTGCCAGCAGAGCCGGGACAGACAATCAGCCCCAGCATTTT. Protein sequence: CASRAGTDNQPQHF.

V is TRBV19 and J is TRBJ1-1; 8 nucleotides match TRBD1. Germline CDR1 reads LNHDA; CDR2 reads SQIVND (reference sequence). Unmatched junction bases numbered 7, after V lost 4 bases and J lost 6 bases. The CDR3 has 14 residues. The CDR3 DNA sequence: TGTGCCAGTAGTAAGGACAGGGTTTTGTCTGAAGCTTTCTTT. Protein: CASSKDRVLSEAFF.

This CDR3 reads CASSSRQSGNTIYF. The CDR3 bases are TGTGCCAGCAGTTCAAGACAGTCTGGAAACACCATATATTTT. The gene calls are TRBV28 and TRBJ1-3; TRBD1 is a possible D gene (5 bases). Trimming removed 4 bases from V and 1 base from J, with 8 bases in between. The CDR3 loop spans 14 amino acids. Germline CDR1 is MDHEN and CDR2 is SYDVKM.

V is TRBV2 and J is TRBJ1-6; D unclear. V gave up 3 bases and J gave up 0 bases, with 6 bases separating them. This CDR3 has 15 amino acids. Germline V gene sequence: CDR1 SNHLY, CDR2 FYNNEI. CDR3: CASSETSSYNSPLHF. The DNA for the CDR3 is TGTGCCAGCAGTGAGACATCCTCCTATAATTCACCCCTCCACTTT.

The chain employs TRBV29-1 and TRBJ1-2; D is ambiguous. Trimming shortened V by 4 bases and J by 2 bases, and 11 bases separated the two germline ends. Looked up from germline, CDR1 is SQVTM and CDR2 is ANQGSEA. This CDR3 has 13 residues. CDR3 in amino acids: CSVGSGRNYGYTF. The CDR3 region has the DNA TGCAGCGTTGGTTCGGGAAGAAACTATGGCTACACCTTC.

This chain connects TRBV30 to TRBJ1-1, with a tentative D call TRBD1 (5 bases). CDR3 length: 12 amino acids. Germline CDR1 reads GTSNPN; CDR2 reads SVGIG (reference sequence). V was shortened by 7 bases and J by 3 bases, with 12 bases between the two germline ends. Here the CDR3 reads CASNPGYTEAFF. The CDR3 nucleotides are TGTGCCTCCAATCCAGGGTACACTGAAGCTTTCTTT.

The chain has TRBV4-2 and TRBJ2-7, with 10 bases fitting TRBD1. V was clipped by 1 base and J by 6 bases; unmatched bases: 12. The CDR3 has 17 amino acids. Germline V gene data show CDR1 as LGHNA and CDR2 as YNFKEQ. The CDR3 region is CASSQVQGGTGVGEQYF. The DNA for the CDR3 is TGTGCCAGCAGCCAAGTCCAGGGCGGGACAGGGGTCGGCGAGCAGTACTTC.

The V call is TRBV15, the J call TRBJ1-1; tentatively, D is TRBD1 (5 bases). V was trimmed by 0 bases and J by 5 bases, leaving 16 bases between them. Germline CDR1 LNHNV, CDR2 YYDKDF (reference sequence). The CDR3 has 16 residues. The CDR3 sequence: CATSRDLRVKGTEAFF. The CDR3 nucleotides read TGTGCCACCAGCAGAGATTTAAGGGTAAAGGGGACTGAAGCTTTCTTT.

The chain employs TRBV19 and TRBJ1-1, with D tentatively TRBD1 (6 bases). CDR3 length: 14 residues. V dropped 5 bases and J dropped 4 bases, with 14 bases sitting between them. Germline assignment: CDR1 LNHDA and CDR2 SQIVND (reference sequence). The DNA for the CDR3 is TGTGCCAGTAGTTCCAGCCAGACAGGCACTGAAGCTTTCTTT. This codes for CASSSSQTGTEAFF.

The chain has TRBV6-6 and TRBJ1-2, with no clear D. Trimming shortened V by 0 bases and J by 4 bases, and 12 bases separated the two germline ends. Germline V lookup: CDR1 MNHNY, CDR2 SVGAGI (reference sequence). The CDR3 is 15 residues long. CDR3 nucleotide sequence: TGTGCCAGCAGTTACTCGAACCCCCAGCGCTATGGCTACACCTTC. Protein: CASSYSNPQRYGYTF.

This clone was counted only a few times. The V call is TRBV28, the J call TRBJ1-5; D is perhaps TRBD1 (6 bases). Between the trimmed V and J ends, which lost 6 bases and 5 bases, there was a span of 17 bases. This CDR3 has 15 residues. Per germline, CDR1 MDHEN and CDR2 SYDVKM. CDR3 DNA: TGTGCCAGCAGCCCCCCATTACAGGGCCATCAGCCCCAGCATTTT. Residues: CASSPPLQGHQPQHF.

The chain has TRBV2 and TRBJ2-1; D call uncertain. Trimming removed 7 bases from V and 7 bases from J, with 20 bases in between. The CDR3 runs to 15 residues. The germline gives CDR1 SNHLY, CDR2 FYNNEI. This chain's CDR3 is CASTLGDLTGNEQFF. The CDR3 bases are TGTGCCAGCACCCTTGGAGACCTCACTGGGAATGAGCAGTTCTTC.

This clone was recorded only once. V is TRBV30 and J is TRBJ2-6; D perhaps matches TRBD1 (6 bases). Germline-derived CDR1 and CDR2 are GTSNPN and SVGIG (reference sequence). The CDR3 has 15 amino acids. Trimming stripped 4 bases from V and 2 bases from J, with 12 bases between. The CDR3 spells CAWNTGFAGANVLTF. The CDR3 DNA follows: TGTGCCTGGAATACAGGGTTTGCTGGGGCCAACGTCCTGACTTTC.

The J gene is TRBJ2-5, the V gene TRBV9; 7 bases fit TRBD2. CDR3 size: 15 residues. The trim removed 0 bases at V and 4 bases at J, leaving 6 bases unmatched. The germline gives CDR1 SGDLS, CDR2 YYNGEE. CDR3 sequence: CASSVAWGGGETQYF. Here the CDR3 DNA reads TGTGCCAGCAGCGTAGCTTGGGGCGGGGGAGAGACCCAGTACTTC.

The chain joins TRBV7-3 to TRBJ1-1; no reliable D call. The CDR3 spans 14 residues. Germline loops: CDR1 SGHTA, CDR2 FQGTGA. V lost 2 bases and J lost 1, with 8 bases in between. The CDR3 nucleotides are TGTGCCAGCAGCTTAGGCCCAGGGAACACTGAAGCTTTCTTT. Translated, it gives CASSLGPGNTEAFF.

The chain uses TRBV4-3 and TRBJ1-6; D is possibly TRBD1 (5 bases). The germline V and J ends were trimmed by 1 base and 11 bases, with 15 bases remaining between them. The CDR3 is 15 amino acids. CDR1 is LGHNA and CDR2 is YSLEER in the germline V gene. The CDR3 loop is CASSQVQAEFAPLHF. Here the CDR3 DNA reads TGCGCCAGCAGCCAAGTACAGGCGGAGTTTGCACCCCTCCACTTT.

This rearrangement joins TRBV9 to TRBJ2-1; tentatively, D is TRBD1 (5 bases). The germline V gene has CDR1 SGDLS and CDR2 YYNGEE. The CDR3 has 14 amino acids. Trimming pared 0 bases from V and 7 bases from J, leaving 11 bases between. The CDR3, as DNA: TGTGCCAGCAGCGTAGAGGTTGGGGCGAATGAGCAGTTCTTC. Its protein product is CASSVEVGANEQFF.